The source of this T cell receptor (beta chain) is a study of sequential checkpoint blockade in melanoma. Study background: About 88 pretreatment tumor DNA samples were TCRβ immunosequenced.

Treatment described: randomized to nivolumab then ipilimumab (arm A) or the reverse (arm B). Clones were read by immunoSEQ multiplex PCR, and TCRdb kept only the in-frame ones, dropping some. Of approximately 19,000 clones in the sample, roughly 73% were seen once. This clone has a handful of counts. Sequencing was performed on tumor tissue (inferred from file names), taken from a patient given nivolumab and ipilimumab in sequence. This clonotype was sampled from a human donor with melanoma.

DNA for the CDR3: TGTGCCACCGAGTCCCCTATCGACAGGGGGGTTTCACCCCTCCACTTT. The encoded protein is CATESPIDRGVSPLHF. This chain links TRBV15 with TRBJ1-6; 9 bases match TRBD1. CDR3 length equals 16 residues. Per the germline V gene, CDR1 is LNHNV and CDR2 is YYDKDF (reference sequence). The ends lost 8 bases at V and 9 bases at J; junction bases unmatched: 14. The full variable domain, in which reference TRBV15 and TRBJ1-6 provide the parts outside the CDR3, is DAMVIQNPRYQVTQFGKPVTLSCSQTLNHNVMYWYQQKSSQAPKLLFHYYDKDFNNEADTPDNFQSRRPNTSFCFLDIRSPGLGDTAMYLCATESPIDRGVSPLHFGNGTRLTVT.